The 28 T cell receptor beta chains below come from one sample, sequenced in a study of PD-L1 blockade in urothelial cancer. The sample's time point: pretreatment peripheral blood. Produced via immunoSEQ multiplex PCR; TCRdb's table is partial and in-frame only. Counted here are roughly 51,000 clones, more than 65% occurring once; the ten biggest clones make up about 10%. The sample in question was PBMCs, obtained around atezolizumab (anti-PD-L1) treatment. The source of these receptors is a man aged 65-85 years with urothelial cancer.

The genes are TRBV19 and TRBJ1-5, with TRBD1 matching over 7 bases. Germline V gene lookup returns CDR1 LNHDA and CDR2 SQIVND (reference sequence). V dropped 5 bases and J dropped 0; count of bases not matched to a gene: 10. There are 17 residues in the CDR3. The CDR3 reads CASSAQRTGLSNQPQHF. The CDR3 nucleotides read TGTGCCAGTAGTGCCCAAAGGACAGGTCTTAGCAATCAGCCCCAGCATTTT.

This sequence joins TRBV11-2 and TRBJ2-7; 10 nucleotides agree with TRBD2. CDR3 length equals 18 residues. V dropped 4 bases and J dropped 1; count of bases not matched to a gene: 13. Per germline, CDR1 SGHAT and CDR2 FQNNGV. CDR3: CASSSIARLAGVSYEQYF. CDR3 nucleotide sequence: TGTGCCAGCAGCTCCATAGCTCGGCTAGCGGGAGTATCCTACGAGCAGTACTTC. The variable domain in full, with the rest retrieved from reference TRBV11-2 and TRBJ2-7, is EAGVAQSPRYKIIEKRQSVAFWCNPISGHATLYWYQQILGQGPKLLIQFQNNGVVDDSQLPKDRFSAERLKGVDSTLKIQPAKLEDSAVYLCASSSIARLAGVSYEQYFGPGTRLTVT.

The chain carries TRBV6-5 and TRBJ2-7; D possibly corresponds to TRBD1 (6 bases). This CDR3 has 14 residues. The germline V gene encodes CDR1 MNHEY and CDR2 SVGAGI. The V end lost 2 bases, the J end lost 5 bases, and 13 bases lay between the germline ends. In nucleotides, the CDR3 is TGTGCCAGCAGTTACCTCCGGACAGCCCACGAGCAGTACTTC. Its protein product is CASSYLRTAHEQYF.

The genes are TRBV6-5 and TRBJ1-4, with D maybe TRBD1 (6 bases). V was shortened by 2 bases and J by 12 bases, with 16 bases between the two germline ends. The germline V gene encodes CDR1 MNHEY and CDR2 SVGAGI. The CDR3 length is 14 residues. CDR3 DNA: TGTGCCAGCAGTTACGTAGTGACAGGCGGAGAACTGTTTTTT. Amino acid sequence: CASSYVVTGGELFF.

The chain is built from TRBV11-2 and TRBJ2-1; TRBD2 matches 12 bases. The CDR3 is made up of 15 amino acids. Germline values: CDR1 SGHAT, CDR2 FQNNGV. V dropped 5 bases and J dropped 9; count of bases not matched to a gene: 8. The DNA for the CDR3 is TGTGCCAGCAGCCCGACTAGCGGGAGTGGGGCTGAGCAGTTCTTC. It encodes CASSPTSGSGAEQFF.

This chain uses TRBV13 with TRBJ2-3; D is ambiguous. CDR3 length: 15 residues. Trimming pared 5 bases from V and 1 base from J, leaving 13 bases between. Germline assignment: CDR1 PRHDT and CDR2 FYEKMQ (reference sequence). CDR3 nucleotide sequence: TGTGCCAGCAGCCCGAGACGGGTGGGCACAGATACGCAGTATTTT. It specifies CASSPRRVGTDTQYF.

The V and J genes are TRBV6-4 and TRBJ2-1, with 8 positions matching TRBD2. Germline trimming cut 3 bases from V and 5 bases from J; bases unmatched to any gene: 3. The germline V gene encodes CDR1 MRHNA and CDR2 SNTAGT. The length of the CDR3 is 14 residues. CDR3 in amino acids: CASSETSEDNEQFF. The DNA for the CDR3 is TGTGCCAGCAGTGAGACTAGCGAGGACAATGAGCAGTTCTTC.

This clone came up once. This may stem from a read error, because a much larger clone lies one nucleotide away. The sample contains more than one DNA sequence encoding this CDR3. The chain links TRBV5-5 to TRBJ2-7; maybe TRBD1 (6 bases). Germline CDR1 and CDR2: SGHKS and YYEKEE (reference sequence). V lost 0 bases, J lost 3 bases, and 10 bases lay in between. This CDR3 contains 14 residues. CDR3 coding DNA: TGTGCCAGCAGCTTGGTAGGCAGGGGCTACGAGCAGTACTTC. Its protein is CASSLVGRGYEQYF.

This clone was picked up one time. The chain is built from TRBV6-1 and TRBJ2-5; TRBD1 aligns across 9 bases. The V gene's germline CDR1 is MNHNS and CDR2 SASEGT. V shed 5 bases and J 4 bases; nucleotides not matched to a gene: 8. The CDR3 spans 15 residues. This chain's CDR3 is CASSQGQGIGETQYF. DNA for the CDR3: TGTGCCAGCAGTCAGGGACAGGGCATAGGAGAGACCCAGTACTTC.

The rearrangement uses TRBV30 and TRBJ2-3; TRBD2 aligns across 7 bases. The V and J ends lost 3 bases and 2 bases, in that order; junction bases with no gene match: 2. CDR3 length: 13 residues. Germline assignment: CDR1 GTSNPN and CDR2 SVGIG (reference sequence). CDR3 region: CAWSGGTTDTQYF. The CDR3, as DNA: TGTGCCTGGAGCGGGGGGACCACAGATACGCAGTATTTT.

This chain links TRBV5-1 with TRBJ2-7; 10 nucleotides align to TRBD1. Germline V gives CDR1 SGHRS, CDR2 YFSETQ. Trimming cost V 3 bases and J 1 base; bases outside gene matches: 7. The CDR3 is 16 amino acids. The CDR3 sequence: CASSSFPGQGSYEQYF. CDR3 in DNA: TGCGCCAGCAGCTCCTTTCCGGGACAGGGGTCCTACGAGCAGTACTTC.

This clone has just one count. CDR3 sequence: CASSAWTSGSDEQYF. The DNA of the CDR3 is TGTGCCAGCAGCGCGTGGACTAGCGGGAGCGACGAGCAGTACTTC. This chain uses TRBV5-6 with TRBJ2-7; 13 positions match TRBD2. There are 15 residues in the CDR3. Germline V gives CDR1 SGHDT, CDR2 YYEEEE. V gave up 4 bases and J gave up 5 bases; unmatched junction bases: 6. Together with reference TRBV5-6 and TRBJ2-7, the CDR3 gives the full variable domain: DAGVTQSPTHLIKTRGQQVTLRCSPKSGHDTVSWYQQALGQGPQFIFQYYEEEERQRGNFPDRFSGHQFPNYSSELNVNALLLGDSALYLCASSAWTSGSDEQYFGPGTRLTVT.

As DNA, the CDR3 is TGTGCCAGCAGCTTAGCAACAGGGCGTGGCTACACCTTC. Translation gives CASSLATGRGYTF. The chain couples TRBV7-6 to TRBJ1-2; a weak D match, TRBD1 (6 bases). CDR1 is SGHVS, CDR2 FNYEAQ, per germline. Trimming took off 0 bases at V and 7 bases at J, with 9 bases between the two ends. The CDR3 runs 13 residues.

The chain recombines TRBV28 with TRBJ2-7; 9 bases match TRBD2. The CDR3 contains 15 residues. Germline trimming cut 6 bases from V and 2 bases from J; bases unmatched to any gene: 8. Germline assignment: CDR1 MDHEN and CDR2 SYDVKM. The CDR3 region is CASSPIAGEPYEQYF. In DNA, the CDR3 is TGTGCCAGCAGCCCGATAGCGGGAGAACCCTACGAGCAGTACTTC.

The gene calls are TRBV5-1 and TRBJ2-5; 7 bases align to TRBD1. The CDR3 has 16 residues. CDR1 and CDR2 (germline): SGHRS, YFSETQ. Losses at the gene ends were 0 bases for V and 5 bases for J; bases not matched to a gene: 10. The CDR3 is CASSLAEGATSETQYF. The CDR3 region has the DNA TGCGCCAGCAGCTTGGCCGAGGGGGCTACCTCCGAGACCCAGTACTTC.

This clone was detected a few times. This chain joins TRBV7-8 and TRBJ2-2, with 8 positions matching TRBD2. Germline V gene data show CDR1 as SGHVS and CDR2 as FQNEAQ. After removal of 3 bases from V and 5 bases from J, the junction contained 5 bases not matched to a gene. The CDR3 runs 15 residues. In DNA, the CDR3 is TGTGCCAGCAGCTTTGGGGCGGGAGGAACCGGGGAGCTGTTTTTT. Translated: CASSFGAGGTGELFF.

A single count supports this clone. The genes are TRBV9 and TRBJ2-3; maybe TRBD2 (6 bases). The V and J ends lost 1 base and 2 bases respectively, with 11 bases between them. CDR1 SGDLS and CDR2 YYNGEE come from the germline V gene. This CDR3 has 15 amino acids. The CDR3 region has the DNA TGTGCCAGCAGCGTACGGGGGACCCCCACAGATACGCAGTATTTT. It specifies CASSVRGTPTDTQYF.

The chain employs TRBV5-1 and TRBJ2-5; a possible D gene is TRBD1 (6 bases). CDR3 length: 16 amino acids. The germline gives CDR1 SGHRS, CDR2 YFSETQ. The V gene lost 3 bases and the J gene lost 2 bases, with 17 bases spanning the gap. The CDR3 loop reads CASSSARDTWQETQYF. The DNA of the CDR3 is TGCGCCAGCAGCTCCGCTCGGGACACCTGGCAAGAGACCCAGTACTTC.

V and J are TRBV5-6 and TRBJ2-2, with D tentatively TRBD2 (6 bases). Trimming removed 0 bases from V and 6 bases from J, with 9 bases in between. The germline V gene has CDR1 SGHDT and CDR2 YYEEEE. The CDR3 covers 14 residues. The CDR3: CASSLGLGPGELFF. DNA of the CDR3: TGTGCCAGCAGCTTGGGACTAGGTCCCGGGGAGCTGTTTTTT.

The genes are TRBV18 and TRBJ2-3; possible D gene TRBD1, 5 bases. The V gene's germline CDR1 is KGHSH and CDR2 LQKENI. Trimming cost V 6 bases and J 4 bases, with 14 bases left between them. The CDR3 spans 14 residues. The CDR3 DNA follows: TGTGCCAGCTCCCCCAGCAGGGCCCCAGATACGCAGTATTTT. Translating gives CASSPSRAPDTQYF.

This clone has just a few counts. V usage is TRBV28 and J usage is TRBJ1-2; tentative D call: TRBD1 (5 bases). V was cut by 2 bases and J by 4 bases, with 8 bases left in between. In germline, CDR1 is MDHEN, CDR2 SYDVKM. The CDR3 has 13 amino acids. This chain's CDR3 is CASSLGQGYGYTF. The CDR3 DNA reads TGTGCCAGCAGTTTAGGACAAGGCTATGGCTACACCTTC.

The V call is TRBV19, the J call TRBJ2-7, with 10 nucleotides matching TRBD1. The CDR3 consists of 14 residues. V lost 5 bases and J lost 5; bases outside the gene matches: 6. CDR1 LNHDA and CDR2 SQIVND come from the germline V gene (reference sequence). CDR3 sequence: CASSLTGGLHEQYF. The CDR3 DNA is TGTGCCAGTAGTTTGACAGGGGGCCTTCACGAGCAGTACTTC.

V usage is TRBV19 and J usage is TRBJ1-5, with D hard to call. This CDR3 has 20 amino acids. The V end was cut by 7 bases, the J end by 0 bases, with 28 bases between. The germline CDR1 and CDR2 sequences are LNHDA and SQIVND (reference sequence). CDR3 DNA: TGTGCCAGTACCCGCGGGCTTCCCGACCACCTACCTGATAGCAATCAGCCCCAGCATTTT. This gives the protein CASTRGLPDHLPDSNQPQHF.

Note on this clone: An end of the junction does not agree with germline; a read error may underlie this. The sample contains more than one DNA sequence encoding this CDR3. The CDR3 loop reads CASSEIRANTGELFF. As DNA, the CDR3 is TGTGCCAGCAGTGAAATCAGGGCGAACACCGGAGAGCTGTTTTTT. This rearrangement joins TRBV2 to TRBJ2-2; perhaps TRBD1 as D (5 bases). The CDR3 loop spans 15 amino acids. Per germline, CDR1 SNHLY and CDR2 FYNNEI.

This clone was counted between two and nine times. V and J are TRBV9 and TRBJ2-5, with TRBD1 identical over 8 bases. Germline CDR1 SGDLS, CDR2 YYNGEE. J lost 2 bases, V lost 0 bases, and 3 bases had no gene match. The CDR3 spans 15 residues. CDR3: CASSVGTGPQETQYF. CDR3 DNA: TGTGCCAGCAGCGTAGGGACAGGGCCACAAGAGACCCAGTACTTC. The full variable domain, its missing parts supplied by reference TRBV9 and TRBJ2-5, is DSGVTQTPKHLITATGQRVTLRCSPRSGDLSVYWYQQSLDQGLQFLIQYYNGEERAKGNILERFSAQQFPDLHSELNLSSLELGDSALYFCASSVGTGPQETQYFGPGTRLLVL.

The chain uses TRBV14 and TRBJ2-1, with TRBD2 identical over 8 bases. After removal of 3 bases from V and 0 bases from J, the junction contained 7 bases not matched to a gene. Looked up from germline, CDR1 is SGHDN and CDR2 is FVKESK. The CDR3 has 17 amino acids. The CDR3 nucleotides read TGTGCCAGCAGCCACCCGACTAGCGTTGGCTCCTACAATGAGCAGTTCTTC. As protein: CASSHPTSVGSYNEQFF.

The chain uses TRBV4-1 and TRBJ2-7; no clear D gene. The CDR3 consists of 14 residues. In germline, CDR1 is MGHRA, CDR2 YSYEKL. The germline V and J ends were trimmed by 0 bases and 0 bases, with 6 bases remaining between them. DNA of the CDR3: TGCGCCAGCAGCCAAGACAGATACTCCTACGAGCAGTACTTC. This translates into CASSQDRYSYEQYF.

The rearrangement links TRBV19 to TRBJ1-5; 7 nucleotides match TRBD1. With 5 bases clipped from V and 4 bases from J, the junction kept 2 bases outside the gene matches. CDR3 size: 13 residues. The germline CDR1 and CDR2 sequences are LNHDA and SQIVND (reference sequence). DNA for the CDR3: TGTGCCAGTAGTGGACAGGAGAATCAGCCCCAGCATTTT. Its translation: CASSGQENQPQHF. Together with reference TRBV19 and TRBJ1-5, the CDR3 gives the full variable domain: DGGITQSPKYLFRKEGQNVTLSCEQNLNHDAMYWYRQDPGQGLRLIYYSQIVNDFQKGDIAEGYSVSREKKESFPLTVTSAQKNPTAFYLCASSGQENQPQHFGDGTRLSIL.